This paragraph reports one TCR beta chain. Its antigen is still unknown. The repertoire was sequenced with immunoSEQ multiplex PCR; TCRdb's copy has only in-frame clones and lacks some. The sample has about 130,000 clones, 75% to 95% seen once. Germline-derived CDR1 and CDR2 are SGHRS and YFSETQ. The CDR3 spans 12 residues. The V and J ends lost 5 bases and 3 bases respectively, with 6 bases between them. This entry comes from a study of T cell responses to AZD1222 COVID-19 vaccine. General observations from the study: Spike-wide vaccine-associated CD4 TCRs dominated at 160-218 and 743-854. Mostly white British, mostly female donors; authors suggested clonal diversity may be underestimated. Only after the peak T cell response were repertoires sampled. Within unmutated variant regions lay the reported targets of nearly half of spike-specific TCRs.

This clonotype originated in an adult in good health. Sample: peripheral blood, taken on day 0 of AZD1222 vaccination. The chain joins TRBV5-1 to TRBJ1-3; D remains ambiguous. CDR3 nucleotide sequence: TGCGCCAGCAGGGAGGATGGAAACACCATATATTTT. Encoded protein: CASREDGNTIYF.